The next 28 T cell receptor beta chains were all read from a single sample in a study of response to subunit inactivated influenza vaccine. MiXCR, applied by TCRdb to the RT-PCR reads, yields one record per CDR3 protein. The sample has around 200,000 distinct CDR3 sequences; about 9% are singletons. The sample in question was non-naive T cells sorted from PBMCs, obtained on the day of vaccination. The receptors derive from a man aged 45 to 65 who received an inactivated influenza vaccine.

The CDR3 region has the DNA TGCGCCAGCAGCTTGGCCGGGGCAGTCGGTGCCTACGAGCAGTACTTC. As protein: CASSLAGAVGAYEQYF. This chain joins TRBV5-1 and TRBJ2-7, with D perhaps matching TRBD1 or TRBD2 (5 bases each). V was trimmed by 0 bases and J by 2 bases, leaving 15 bases between them. The germline gives CDR1 SGHRS, CDR2 YFSETQ. CDR3 length: 16 amino acids.

There are a few counts of this clonotype. The chain joins TRBV7-2 to TRBJ1-4, with D perhaps matching TRBD1 (5 bases). CDR1 and CDR2 from the germline V gene are SGHTA and FQGNSA. The CDR3 is made up of 15 amino acids. V was pared by 0 bases and J by 7 bases, with 12 bases between. The CDR3 loop is CASSLAPRGLEKLFF. The CDR3 DNA follows: TGTGCCAGCAGCTTAGCCCCTCGGGGCCTTGAAAAACTGTTTTTT.

This chain connects TRBV6-2 or TRBV6-3 to TRBJ2-7; tentative D call: TRBD2 (5 bases). Trimming pared 2 bases from V and 7 bases from J, leaving 15 bases between. Germline CDR1 and CDR2: MNHEY and SVGEGT. The length of the CDR3 is 14 residues. CDR3 sequence (DNA): TGTGCCAGCAGTTACGTTGGGGTCAGCGGTGAGCAGTACTTC. Its translation is CASSYVGVSGEQYF.

Many counts were recorded for this clonotype. The chain combines TRBV11-2 with TRBJ2-7; 11 bases fit TRBD1. Trimming at V came to 5 bases and at J to 4 bases, leaving 4 bases not matched to a gene. Germline V lookup: CDR1 SGHAT, CDR2 FQNNGV. This CDR3 is built from 14 residues. The CDR3 DNA follows: TGTGCCAGCAGCGCCCGGGACAGGGGGTACGAGCAGTACTTC. It specifies CASSARDRGYEQYF. Supplemented by reference TRBV11-2 and TRBJ2-7, the full variable domain reads EAGVAQSPRYKIIEKRQSVAFWCNPISGHATLYWYQQILGQGPKLLIQFQNNGVVDDSQLPKDRFSAERLKGVDSTLKIQPAKLEDSAVYLCASSARDRGYEQYFGPGTRLTVT.

Notes on this clonotype: As the CDR3 is not closed by the conserved phenylalanine or tryptophan, this likely results from a read error. This rearrangement joins TRBV9 to TRBJ2-6; TRBD1 matches 9 bases. CDR1 and CDR2 (germline): SGDLS, YYNGEE. CDR3 length equals 16 residues. V lost 3 bases, J lost 2 bases, and 3 bases stayed unmatched. The CDR3 DNA follows: TGTGCCAGCAGCGCACGACAGGGGGCTGGGGCCAACGTCCTGACTTTA. Amino acids: CASSARQGAGANVLTL.

The J gene is TRBJ2-1, the V gene TRBV6-1; TRBD2 matches 15 bases. Germline assignment: CDR1 MNHNS and CDR2 SASEGT. The CDR3 sequence is 16 residues long. After removal of 5 bases from V and 7 bases from J, the junction contained 6 bases not matched to a gene. The CDR3 coding sequence is TGTGCCAGCAGTCGAGGACTAGCGGGAGGGTGGAATGAGCAGTTCTTC. This gives the protein CASSRGLAGGWNEQFF.

This clonotype has a handful of counts. V is TRBV6-1 and J is TRBJ2-7, with D tentatively TRBD1 or TRBD2 (5 bases each). The germline CDR1 and CDR2 sequences are MNHNS and SASEGT. V lost 1 base to trimming and J lost 9 bases, with 10 bases between them. The CDR3 covers 12 residues. The CDR3 region is CASSEGGTGQYF. The CDR3 nucleotides are TGTGCCAGCAGTGAAGGGGGGACCGGGCAGTACTTC.

This clonotype has more than one count but fewer than ten. CDR3 sequence reads: CSARDPGLLYSSTDTQYF. CDR3 coding DNA: TGCAGTGCTAGAGACCCGGGACTTCTTTATTCTAGCACAGATACGCAGTATTTT. The rearrangement uses TRBV20-1 and TRBJ2-3, with a tentative D call TRBD2 (6 bases). CDR1 and CDR2 (germline): DFQATT, SNEGSKA (reference sequence). Trimming removed 0 bases from V and 0 bases from J, with 19 bases in between. This CDR3 region has 18 residues.

This clonotype was seen only a few times. This chain uses TRBV4-2 with TRBJ1-1; D possibly corresponds to TRBD1 (5 bases). Trimming left V 4 bases short and J 1 base short, with 10 bases between. This CDR3 region has 14 residues. The germline V gene has CDR1 LGHNA and CDR2 YNFKEQ. CDR3 residues: CASSPGPGNTEAFF. Here the CDR3 DNA reads TGTGCCAGCAGCCCAGGGCCAGGGAACACTGAAGCTTTCTTT.

J is TRBJ2-7 and V is TRBV20-1, with 8 bases lining up with TRBD1. Losses at the gene ends were 6 bases for V and 5 bases for J; bases not matched to a gene: 18. This CDR3 region has 16 residues. CDR1 DFQATT and CDR2 SNEGSKA come from the germline V gene (reference sequence). Here the CDR3 reads CSARGGDDRGPDEQYF. CDR3 bases: TGCAGTGCCCGAGGAGGGGATGACAGGGGTCCCGACGAGCAGTACTTC.

This clonotype has just a few counts. The chain uses TRBV7-9 and TRBJ2-7; possibly TRBD2 for D (5 bases). V was pared by 5 bases and J by 3 bases, with 11 bases between. This CDR3 spans 13 amino acids. Germline V CDR1 and CDR2: SEHNR, FQNEAQ (reference sequence). The CDR3 nucleotides read TGTGCCAGCAGCCCCCCCGCGGGCTACGAGCAGTACTTC. It translates to CASSPPAGYEQYF.

This clonotype was detected many times. The rearrangement links TRBV7-8 to TRBJ2-2; no clear D. Trimming removed 1 base from V and 8 bases from J, with 5 bases in between. Looked up from germline, CDR1 is SGHVS and CDR2 is FQNEAQ. The CDR3 length is 12 residues. CDR3 sequence reads: CASSLGQGELFF. The CDR3 nucleotides read TGTGCCAGCAGCTTAGGACAAGGGGAGCTGTTTTTT.

This clonotype was recorded many times. V usage is TRBV20-1 and J usage is TRBJ2-7, with 10 bases fitting TRBD2. The CDR3 contains 17 residues. In germline, CDR1 is DFQATT, CDR2 SNEGSKA (reference sequence). The J segment lost 0 bases and the V segment lost 0 bases, leaving 8 bases of the junction unmatched. CDR3 sequence reads: CSARDQRSGRASYEQYF. The DNA for the CDR3 is TGCAGTGCTAGAGATCAAAGGAGCGGGAGGGCCTCCTACGAGCAGTACTTC.

The CDR3 here is CASSRGSQSNQPQHF. CDR3 in DNA: TGTGCCAGCAGCCGGGGGTCACAAAGCAATCAGCCCCAGCATTTT. The chain recombines TRBV6-1 with TRBJ1-5; D possibly corresponds to TRBD1 (5 bases). Germline values: CDR1 MNHNS, CDR2 SASEGT. This CDR3 is built from 15 residues. V lost 6 bases and J 1 base, leaving 13 bases between the germline ends.

This clonotype was counted many times. J is TRBJ2-5 and V is TRBV7-2; D uncertain. CDR1 SGHTA and CDR2 FQGNSA come from the germline V gene. Trimming removed 1 base at V and 5 bases at J, with 20 bases between. The length of the CDR3 is 17 residues. The CDR3 loop is CASSLVGRLQKAETQYF. In DNA, the CDR3 is TGTGCCAGCAGCTTAGTGGGCCGTCTCCAAAAAGCGGAGACCCAGTACTTC.

This clonotype was observed a single time. This chain links TRBV5-1 with TRBJ2-3; 12 bases are shared with TRBD2. The CDR3 spans 17 residues. Germline V gene sequence: CDR1 SGHRS, CDR2 YFSETQ. V was clipped by 5 bases and J by 0 bases; unmatched bases: 7. DNA for the CDR3: TGCGCCAGCAGACGGACAGGGACTAGCGGGAGCACAGATACGCAGTATTTT. Protein sequence: CASRRTGTSGSTDTQYF.

V is TRBV28 and J is TRBJ2-1; 14 bases are a match to TRBD2. Unmatched junction bases numbered 7, after V lost 6 bases and J lost 9 bases. Germline CDR1 is MDHEN and CDR2 is SYDVKM. The CDR3 loop spans 15 amino acids. CDR3 bases: TGTGCCAGCAGCCGACTAGCGGGGGGGCAGGGTGAGCAGTTCTTC. It yields the protein CASSRLAGGQGEQFF. The whole variable domain, remainder taken from reference TRBV28 and TRBJ2-1, is DVKVTQSSRYLVKRTGEKVFLECVQDMDHENMFWYRQDPGLGLRLIYFSYDVKMKEKGDIPEGYSVSREKKERFSLILESASTNQTSMYLCASSRLAGGQGEQFFGPGTRLTVL.

The V call is TRBV5-1, the J call TRBJ2-3; D is perhaps TRBD1 (7 bases). V lost 4 bases and J 5 bases, leaving 14 bases between the germline ends. The CDR3 loop spans 14 amino acids. The germline CDR1 and CDR2 sequences are SGHRS and YFSETQ. This CDR3 is CASSLGTAGDTQYF. The CDR3 DNA sequence: TGCGCCAGCAGCCTCGGGACAGCGGGAGATACGCAGTATTTT.

This clonotype has more than one count but fewer than ten. The rearrangement joins TRBV7-8 to TRBJ2-2; weak D call: TRBD2 (5 bases). The germline V gene encodes CDR1 SGHVS and CDR2 FQNEAQ. The CDR3 covers 14 residues. V lost 5 bases, J lost 5 bases, and 12 bases lay in between. The CDR3 DNA reads as TGTGCCAGCAGCCCCGGGCGGGCTACCGGGGAGCTGTTTTTT. It is translated as CASSPGRATGELFF. Drawing the rest from reference TRBV7-8 and TRBJ2-2, the complete variable domain is GAGVSQSPRYKVAKRGQDVALRCDPISGHVSLFWYQQALGQGPEFLTYFQNEAQLDKSGLPSDRFFAERPEGSVSTLKIQRTQQEDSAVYLCASSPGRATGELFFGEGSRLTVL.

This chain uses TRBV20-1 with TRBJ2-7; D ambiguous. CDR3 length equals 10 residues. Trimming took off 7 bases at V and 2 bases at J, with 6 bases between the two ends. Germline lookup yields CDR1 DFQATT and CDR2 SNEGSKA (reference sequence). The CDR3 sequence: CSDRPYEQYF. The DNA for the CDR3 is TGCAGTGACCGCCCCTACGAGCAGTACTTC.

This clonotype turned up a few times. The V and J genes are TRBV5-1 and TRBJ2-1; D possibly matches TRBD1 or TRBD2 (5 bases each). Germline V CDR1 and CDR2: SGHRS, YFSETQ. Trimming left V 1 base short and J 3 bases short, with 11 bases between. The CDR3 length is 15 residues. This CDR3 is CASSLFSGGYNEQFF. Written as DNA, the CDR3 is TGCGCCAGCAGCTTGTTCTCTGGGGGCTACAATGAGCAGTTCTTC.

Written as DNA, the CDR3 is TGTGCCAGCAGTTTAAGTGGGACCTCCCTCCACTTT. Protein: CASSLSGTSLHF. This chain joins TRBV12-3 or TRBV12-4 and TRBJ1-6; TRBD1 might be the D (5 bases). V was trimmed by 2 bases and J by 14 bases, leaving 10 bases between them. CDR3 length: 12 residues.

The table lists this clonotype with a few counts. The J gene is TRBJ2-5, the V gene TRBV6-4; D remains ambiguous. The CDR3 consists of 14 residues. Germline CDR1 and CDR2: MRHNA and SNTAGT. V was trimmed by 0 bases and J by 5 bases, leaving 10 bases between them. CDR3 residues: CASSDSASAETQYF. CDR3 sequence (DNA): TGTGCCAGCAGTGACTCGGCGAGCGCGGAGACCCAGTACTTC.

This clonotype was seen a handful of times. The rearrangement links TRBV4-3 to TRBJ1-5; no clear D gene. CDR3 length: 13 amino acids. V was shortened by 0 bases and J by 7 bases, with 7 bases between the two germline ends. Germline V CDR1 and CDR2: LGHNA, YSLEER. CDR3 bases: TGCGCCAGCAGCCAAGATTTCAGCCAGCCCCAGCATTTT. This encodes CASSQDFSQPQHF.

Only a few counts were recorded for this clonotype. This chain links TRBV7-2 with TRBJ2-7, with 7 nucleotides matching TRBD1. J gave up 5 bases and V 1 base, and 2 bases lay outside the gene matches. Germline lookup yields CDR1 SGHTA and CDR2 FQGNSA. The CDR3 covers 13 residues. The CDR3 loop reads CASSLVTGNEQYF. CDR3 bases: TGTGCCAGCAGCTTAGTGACAGGGAACGAGCAGTACTTC.

This clonotype was seen ten or more times. This chain links TRBV11-2 with TRBJ2-7, with TRBD1 identical over 10 bases. The CDR3 spans 12 residues. The ends lost 5 bases at V and 9 bases at J; junction bases unmatched: 4. Germline V gives CDR1 SGHAT, CDR2 FQNNGV. CDR3 bases: TGTGCCAGCAGCGTAGGGACAGGGGTGCAGTACTTC. It is translated as CASSVGTGVQYF.

This clonotype has ten or more counts. This chain joins TRBV5-1 and TRBJ2-1; 8 bases fit TRBD1. CDR1 SGHRS and CDR2 YFSETQ come from the germline V gene. The ends lost 3 bases at V and 3 bases at J; junction bases unmatched: 8. The CDR3 is 16 residues long. CDR3 coding DNA: TGCGCCAGCAGCTCTTCCACAGGGGGTCTCTACAATGAGCAGTTCTTC. Its translation is CASSSSTGGLYNEQFF.

This chain joins TRBV27 and TRBJ2-7; 8 nucleotides match TRBD2. Germline lookup yields CDR1 MNHEY and CDR2 SMNVEV (reference sequence). The CDR3 extends over 14 amino acids. V shed 8 bases and J 1 base; nucleotides not matched to a gene: 7. The CDR3, as DNA: TGTGCCAGCGCCCGGGCGGGGGGTTCCTACGAGCAGTACTTC. Protein sequence: CASARAGGSYEQYF.